Following are 10 T cell receptor beta chains from one sample sequenced in a study of technical replicates of blood from a handful of donors. Some clones are missing from TCRdb's copy, which holds only in-frame ones; the method was immunoSEQ multiplex PCR. The sample has 77,000 or so clones; around 90% are singletons. The sequencing input was T cells isolated from PBMCs. The receptors stem from a human donor in good health.

This chain uses TRBV25-1 with TRBJ2-5; the match to TRBD2 covers 15 bases. CDR1 is MGHDK, CDR2 SYGVNS, per germline. V was pared by 10 bases and J by 6 bases, with 3 bases of the junction left unmatched. The CDR3 is made up of 13 amino acids. In DNA form, the CDR3 reads TGTGCCACGGGGACTAGCGGGAGGAAGACCCAGTACTTC. It encodes CATGTSGRKTQYF.

This chain joins TRBV5-1 and TRBJ2-7; 11 nucleotides align to TRBD2. CDR3 length: 15 amino acids. V trimming: 4 bases; J trimming: 2 bases; junction bases outside the gene matches: 5. Germline V CDR1 and CDR2: SGHRS, YFSETQ. CDR3 sequence (DNA): TGCGCCAGCAGCCTCAGACTAGCGGGAACCTACGAGCAGTACTTC. It specifies CASSLRLAGTYEQYF. Based on the CDR3 plus reference TRBV5-1 and TRBJ2-7, the full variable domain is KAGVTQTPRYLIKTRGQQVTLSCSPISGHRSVSWYQQTPGQGLQFLFEYFSETQRNKGNFPGRFSGRQFSNSRSEMNVSTLELGDSALYLCASSLRLAGTYEQYFGPGTRLTVT.

This chain uses TRBV5-1 with TRBJ2-1; 7 bases agree with TRBD1. This CDR3 comprises 14 residues. Germline CDR1 is SGHRS and CDR2 is YFSETQ. Trimming at V came to 4 bases and at J to 3 bases, leaving 4 bases not matched to a gene. Here the CDR3 reads CASSGDSRYNEQFF. CDR3 bases: TGCGCCAGCAGCGGGGACAGTCGCTACAATGAGCAGTTCTTC.

J is TRBJ2-3 and V is TRBV30; 9 bases are shared with TRBD2. Germline V gene lookup returns CDR1 GTSNPN and CDR2 SVGIG (reference sequence). The CDR3 sequence is 17 residues long. Trimming removed 4 bases from V and 2 bases from J; junction bases left unmatched: 13. The CDR3 DNA is TGTGCCTGGATAAGGGGGTGGACTAGCGAGAACACAGATACGCAGTATTTT. Its translation is CAWIRGWTSENTDTQYF.

The rearrangement uses TRBV19 and TRBJ1-2; 10 bases line up with TRBD1. CDR3 length: 16 residues. Unmatched junction bases numbered 14, after V lost 10 bases and J lost 3 bases. Germline values: CDR1 LNHDA, CDR2 SQIVND (reference sequence). For the CDR3, the DNA is TGTGCCACCGGGGGGACAGGGGACAAGTTTTACTATGGCTACACCTTC. Protein product: CATGGTGDKFYYGYTF. Combining the CDR3 with reference TRBV19 and TRBJ1-2 gives the whole variable domain DGGITQSPKYLFRKEGQNVTLSCEQNLNHDAMYWYRQDPGQGLRLIYYSQIVNDFQKGDIAEGYSVSREKKESFPLTVTSAQKNPTAFYLCATGGTGDKFYYGYTFGSGTRLTVV.

J is TRBJ2-1 and V is TRBV7-9; 10 nucleotides match TRBD2. Germline trimming cut 3 bases from V and 12 bases from J; bases unmatched to any gene: 5. Germline assignment: CDR1 SEHNR and CDR2 FQNEAQ (reference sequence). The CDR3 is 13 amino acids. The CDR3: CASSFLAGEGQFF. As DNA, the CDR3 is TGTGCCAGCAGCTTCCTAGCGGGAGAGGGGCAGTTCTTC. Drawing the rest from reference TRBV7-9 and TRBJ2-1, the complete variable domain is DTGVSQNPRHKITKRGQNVTFRCDPISEHNRLYWYRQTLGQGPEFLTYFQNEAQLEKSRLLSDRFSAERPKGSFSTLEIQRTEQGDSAMYLCASSFLAGEGQFFGPGTRLTVL.

The CDR3 DNA sequence: TGTGCCAGCAGCTTCAGCGGGAGGTACAATGAGCAGTTCTTC. It codes for CASSFSGRYNEQFF. V gene TRBV9 combines with J gene TRBJ2-1; 9 bases match TRBD2. Germline assignment: CDR1 SGDLS and CDR2 YYNGEE. This CDR3 is 14 amino acids long. The V and J ends lost 4 bases and 4 bases, in that order; junction bases with no gene match: 3. The full variable domain, in which reference TRBV9 and TRBJ2-1 provide the parts outside the CDR3, is DSGVTQTPKHLITATGQRVTLRCSPRSGDLSVYWYQQSLDQGLQFLIQYYNGEERAKGNILERFSAQQFPDLHSELNLSSLELGDSALYFCASSFSGRYNEQFFGPGTRLTVL.

V and J are TRBV29-1 and TRBJ2-7; 7 positions agree with TRBD1. Germline CDR1 reads SQVTM; CDR2 reads ANQGSEA. CDR3 size: 13 residues. Trimming removed 6 bases from V and 2 bases from J; junction bases left unmatched: 7. CDR3 coding DNA: TGCAGCGTGGCCGGGACAGTGGCCTACGAGCAGTACTTC. Its translation: CSVAGTVAYEQYF.

The gene calls are TRBV5-4 and TRBJ2-7; 8 bases are a match to TRBD2. V shed 3 bases and J 3 bases; nucleotides not matched to a gene: 2. This CDR3 region has 13 residues. In germline, CDR1 is SGHNT, CDR2 YYREEE (reference sequence). CDR3 sequence reads: CASSSGGGYEQYF. In nucleotides, the CDR3 is TGTGCCAGCAGCTCGGGGGGGGGCTACGAGCAGTACTTC. The full variable domain, its missing parts supplied by reference TRBV5-4 and TRBJ2-7, is ETGVTQSPTHLIKTRGQQVTLRCSSQSGHNTVSWYQQALGQGPQFIFQYYREEENGRGNFPPRFSGLQFPNYSSELNVNALELDDSALYLCASSSGGGYEQYFGPGTRLTVT.

V is TRBV6-1 and J is TRBJ2-7; D possibly corresponds to TRBD1 (6 bases). CDR1 is MNHNS, CDR2 SASEGT, per germline. V gave up 3 bases and J gave up 3 bases, with 12 bases separating them. The CDR3 contains 14 residues. Here the CDR3 reads CASSESGDLYEQYF. The DNA for the CDR3 is TGTGCCAGCAGTGAGTCAGGGGACCTCTACGAGCAGTACTTC.